This T cell receptor (beta chain) was sequenced in a study of identical twins. A few counts support this clonotype. Its antigen remains unknown. With template switching, a universal primer site was added, and the cDNA carried unique molecular identifiers. Using its own MiXCR run on the 5' RACE reads, TCRdb lists one record per CDR3 protein. Among about 520,000 distinct CDR3 sequences listed, 20% to 25% were seen once. Study findings and constraints: Monozygotic twins shared more out-of-frame TCR alpha than recombination models predicted.

Germline assignment: CDR1 DFQATT and CDR2 SNEGSKA (reference sequence). Unmatched junction bases numbered 9, after V lost 6 bases and J lost 2 bases. This CDR3 contains 15 residues. The same sample was also used in a study of T cells expressing NK-cell markers. Per that paper: Repertoires of TCR beta were obtained from T cells sorted as CD3+CD56+NKG2C+, CD3+CD56+NKG2C- and CD3+CD56-NKG2C+.

The sample comprised CD4+ T cells sorted from blood. The rearrangement joins TRBV20-1 to TRBJ1-2, with TRBD1 matching 10 bases. The TCR originated in a woman in her late teens or twenties in good health. The CDR3 region has the DNA TGCAGTGCGACGACAGGGGGCAAAGGAAACTATGGCTACACCTTC. Its protein is CSATTGGKGNYGYTF.